Each of the 8 T cell receptor beta chains below was sequenced from the same sample in a study of cytomegalovirus exposure and HLA in healthy donors. A multiplex PCR was run with 60 Vbeta primers and 13 Jbeta primers. Libraries were prepared by immunoSEQ multiplex PCR; TCRdb keeps only in-frame clonotypes and omits some of them. The sample carries more than 90,000 clones, approximately 81% recorded once. Input material: PBMCs. These receptors came from a woman in her thirties or forties in good health and CMV-seropositive.

The V and J genes are TRBV21-1 and TRBJ2-7; TRBD1 is the table's D call and was not checked against the DNA. TRBV21-1 is given as a pseudogene. The CDR3 extends over 13 amino acids. The CDR3 sequence is CASSKRYRVWQYF. The DNA of the CDR3 is TGTGCCAGCAGCAAAAGGTACAGGGTCTGGCAGTACTTC.

This chain links TRBV7-8 with TRBJ1-2; a possible D gene is TRBD1 (6 bases). This CDR3 spans 13 amino acids. CDR1 is SGHVS and CDR2 is FQNEAQ in the germline V gene. The ends were cut back, 4 bases at V and 4 bases at J, with 10 bases in the middle. The CDR3 region has the DNA TGTGCCAGCAGCTCTCAGGGGTCCTATGGCTACACCTTC. Residues: CASSSQGSYGYTF.

V and J are TRBV7-9 and TRBJ2-7, with D possibly being TRBD2 (5 bases). The CDR3 totals 13 residues. Germline lookup yields CDR1 SEHNR and CDR2 FQNEAQ (reference sequence). Trimming left V 5 bases short and J 6 bases short, with 14 bases between. In nucleotides, the CDR3 is TGTGCCAGCAGCCCGCAACTAGGAGGCGAGCAGTACTTC. This codes for CASSPQLGGEQYF.

The gene calls are TRBV5-4 and TRBJ1-3; D perhaps matches TRBD1 (6 bases). Germline V CDR1 and CDR2: SGHNT, YYREEE (reference sequence). V was cut by 4 bases and J by 2 bases, with 13 bases left in between. The CDR3 extends over 15 amino acids. The CDR3 nucleotides read TGTGCCAGCAGCCCCGGCGCAGGGGCTGGAAACACCATATATTTT. Protein sequence: CASSPGAGAGNTIYF.

The J gene is TRBJ2-7, the V gene TRBV5-1, with 11 bases that match TRBD2. Trimming took 0 bases from V and 0 from J; bases not matched to a gene: 11. CDR3 length equals 19 residues. Germline V gene lookup returns CDR1 SGHRS and CDR2 YFSETQ. The CDR3: CASSLEAGTSGVSSYEQYF. The CDR3 DNA sequence: TGCGCCAGCAGCTTGGAAGCCGGGACTAGCGGAGTTAGCTCCTACGAGCAGTACTTC.

The V call is TRBV7-3, the J call TRBJ2-1; D possibly corresponds to TRBD2 (5 bases). Deletions cut 3 bases from V and 0 bases from J, with 9 bases between. CDR1 SGHTA and CDR2 FQGTGA come from the germline V gene. The CDR3 consists of 15 residues. Here the CDR3 reads CASSFERSSYNEQFF. Here the CDR3 DNA reads TGTGCCAGCAGCTTTGAGCGGAGCTCCTACAATGAGCAGTTCTTC.

This chain links TRBV5-4 with TRBJ1-3, with D maybe TRBD1 (6 bases). The CDR3 runs to 14 residues. The germline gives CDR1 SGHNT, CDR2 YYREEE (reference sequence). The V end was cut by 4 bases, the J end by 2 bases, with 10 bases between. CDR3 nucleotide sequence: TGTGCCAGCAGCATACAGGGAGCTGGAAACACCATATATTTT. It translates to CASSIQGAGNTIYF.

The V and J genes are TRBV12-5 and TRBJ1-1; 9 bases fit TRBD1. This CDR3 comprises 18 residues. V gave up 5 bases and J gave up 0 bases; unmatched junction bases: 13. The germline V gene has CDR1 LGHNT and CDR2 FRNRAP. This CDR3 is CASGLPPGQGPLNTEAFF. The CDR3 DNA reads TGTGCTAGTGGTCTCCCGCCGGGACAGGGCCCACTGAACACTGAAGCTTTCTTT.